The present TCR beta chain was sequenced within a study of blood T cell repertoires in COVID-19. The CDR3 runs to 14 residues. The germline gives CDR1 ENHRY, CDR2 SYGVKD. V dropped 0 bases and J dropped 0 bases, with 5 bases sitting between them. TCRdb keeps only in-frame clones here, not all; method: immunoSEQ multiplex PCR. The table lists approximately 180,000 clones, about 91% of them singletons, with 1.6% in the top ten. Material: peripheral blood. The chain combines TRBV10-3 with TRBJ2-5, with a tentative D call TRBD1 (5 bases). The sequence was obtained from a woman between 45 and 65 years old with acute or convalescent COVID-19. CDR3 coding DNA: TGTGCCATCAGTGAGTCGGACAACCAAGAGACCCAGTACTTC. As protein: CAISESDNQETQYF.